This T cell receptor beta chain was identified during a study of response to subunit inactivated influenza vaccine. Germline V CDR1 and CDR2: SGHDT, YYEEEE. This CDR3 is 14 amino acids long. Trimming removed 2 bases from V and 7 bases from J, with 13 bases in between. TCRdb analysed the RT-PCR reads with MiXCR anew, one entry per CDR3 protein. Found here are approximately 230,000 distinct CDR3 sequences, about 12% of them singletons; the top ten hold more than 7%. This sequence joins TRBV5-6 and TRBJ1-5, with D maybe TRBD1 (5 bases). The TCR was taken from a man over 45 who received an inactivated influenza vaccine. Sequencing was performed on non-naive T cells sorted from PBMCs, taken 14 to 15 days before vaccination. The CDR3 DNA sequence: TGTGCCAGCAGCTTTTCCAGGGTGGACCAGCCCCAGCATTTT. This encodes CASSFSRVDQPQHF.